The 11 T cell receptor beta chains below all came from one sample that was sequenced in a study of liver allograft versus peripheral blood T cells. About the research overall: Comparisons were made between T cell receptor repertoires found in transplanted livers and those circulating in recipients' peripheral blood.

A single record per CDR3 protein comes from TCRdb applying MiXCR to the reads. Found here are approximately 9,000 distinct CDR3 sequences, less than 20% of them singletons; the top ten hold 1% to 1.5%. All receptors come from a human patient who had a liver transplant. Some T cells may be supplied by the graft donor.

This clonotype was seen repeatedly, ten times or more. The chain has TRBV19 and TRBJ2-2; weak D call: TRBD1 (5 bases). Germline V gives CDR1 LNHDA, CDR2 SQIVND (reference sequence). Trimming pared 7 bases from V and 0 bases from J, leaving 9 bases between. The CDR3 spans 14 residues. CDR3 in DNA: TGTGCCAGTACGAAGGGGACGAACACCGGGGAGCTGTTTTTT. This translates into CASTKGTNTGELFF.

This clonotype is labeled as medium-sized. The rearrangement joins TRBV29-1 to TRBJ2-1; D is ambiguous. The germline V gene encodes CDR1 SQVTM and CDR2 ANQGSEA. The CDR3 runs to 11 residues. V was pared by 7 bases and J by 4 bases, with 8 bases between. In nucleotides, the CDR3 is TGCAGCGGTAAAGGTTACAATGAGCAGTTCTTC. This codes for CSGKGYNEQFF.

This clonotype is labeled as medium-sized (0.01 to 0.1%). The J gene is TRBJ1-2, the V gene TRBV30; 7 bases map to TRBD1. CDR1 GTSNPN and CDR2 SVGIG come from the germline V gene (reference sequence). This CDR3 region has 13 residues. V lost 3 bases and J lost 4; bases outside the gene matches: 5. The CDR3 here is CAWRTQGVYGYTF. The DNA for the CDR3 is TGTGCCTGGAGGACCCAGGGGGTCTATGGCTACACCTTC.

This clonotype qualifies as medium-sized. The chain recombines TRBV7-2 with TRBJ1-2, with a weak D call TRBD1 (5 bases). From germline, CDR1 is SGHTA and CDR2 FQGNSA. Between the trimmed V and J ends, which lost 4 bases and 1 base, there was a span of 10 bases. The CDR3 covers 14 residues. The CDR3 DNA reads as TGTGCCAGCAGCTATGGAGGGGATAACTATGGCTACACCTTC. Protein: CASSYGGDNYGYTF.

By proportion, this clonotype is medium-sized (0.01 to 0.1%). V usage is TRBV7-2 and J usage is TRBJ1-2; D is uncertain. The CDR3 is 12 amino acids. Germline V lookup: CDR1 SGHTA, CDR2 FQGNSA. V was pared by 4 bases and J by 2 bases, with 5 bases between. Written as DNA, the CDR3 is TGTGCCAGCAGCTCTGGGAACTATGGCTACACCTTC. This codes for CASSSGNYGYTF. Full variable domain (remainder filled in from reference TRBV7-2 and TRBJ1-2): GAGVSQSPSNKVTEKGKDVELRCDPISGHTALYWYRQSLGQGLEFLIYFQGNSAPDKSGLPSDRFSAERTGGSVSTLTIQRTQQEDSAVYLCASSSGNYGYTFGSGTRLTVV.

This clonotype is deemed medium-sized. CDR3 in amino acids: CASTVTVNTEAFF. The CDR3 DNA is TGTGCCAGTACGGTGACCGTGAACACTGAAGCTTTCTTT. This chain links TRBV19 with TRBJ1-1; D remains ambiguous. The CDR3 is 13 amino acids. CDR1 is LNHDA and CDR2 is SQIVND in the germline V gene (reference sequence). The V gene lost 7 bases and the J gene lost 0 bases, with 9 bases spanning the gap.

This clonotype is medium-sized within its sample. The gene calls are TRBV5-6 and TRBJ1-1, with D possibly being TRBD1 (5 bases). Trimming removed 3 bases at V and 1 base at J, with 13 bases between. The CDR3 contains 15 residues. Per the germline V gene, CDR1 is SGHDT and CDR2 is YYEEEE. The CDR3 spells CASSYPGPKNTEAFF. Here the CDR3 DNA reads TGTGCCAGCAGCTATCCGGGACCAAAGAACACTGAAGCTTTCTTT.

Within the sample, this clonotype is medium-sized. The chain combines TRBV10-3 with TRBJ1-1, with D maybe TRBD1 (6 bases). This CDR3 is 16 amino acids long. Germline CDR1 reads ENHRY; CDR2 reads SYGVKD. With 0 bases removed from V and 1 base from J, the gap between germline ends came to 12 bases. As DNA, the CDR3 is TGTGCCATCAGTGAGTCGATGTCAGGGGCGAACACTGAAGCTTTCTTT. It specifies CAISESMSGANTEAFF.

In its sample, this clonotype is medium-sized. The gene calls are TRBV5-6 and TRBJ1-4, with D unclear. The germline CDR1 and CDR2 sequences are SGHDT and YYEEEE. This CDR3 comprises 13 residues. V was shortened by 1 base and J by 5 bases, with 6 bases between the two germline ends. The CDR3 region is CASSLFMNEKLFF. Here the CDR3 DNA reads TGTGCCAGCAGCTTGTTTATGAATGAAAAACTGTTTTTT.

By share, this clonotype counts as medium-sized. This chain connects TRBV7-2 to TRBJ1-2, with D perhaps TRBD1 (5 bases). CDR1 is SGHTA and CDR2 is FQGNSA in the germline V gene. V lost 5 bases and J 0 bases, leaving 10 bases between the germline ends. This CDR3 region has 14 residues. The CDR3 DNA follows: TGTGCCAGCAGCGGTCGGGGCACTAACTATGGCTACACCTTC. It translates to CASSGRGTNYGYTF.

A few counts support this clonotype. CDR3 amino acids: CASSANPDRSYEQYF. In DNA form, the CDR3 reads TGTGCCAGCAGCGCTAATCCGGACAGATCCTACGAGCAGTACTTC. The V call is TRBV9, the J call TRBJ2-7; a possible D gene is TRBD1 (6 bases). This CDR3 is built from 15 residues. V dropped 3 bases and J dropped 1 base, with 14 bases sitting between them. Germline V gives CDR1 SGDLS, CDR2 YYNGEE.